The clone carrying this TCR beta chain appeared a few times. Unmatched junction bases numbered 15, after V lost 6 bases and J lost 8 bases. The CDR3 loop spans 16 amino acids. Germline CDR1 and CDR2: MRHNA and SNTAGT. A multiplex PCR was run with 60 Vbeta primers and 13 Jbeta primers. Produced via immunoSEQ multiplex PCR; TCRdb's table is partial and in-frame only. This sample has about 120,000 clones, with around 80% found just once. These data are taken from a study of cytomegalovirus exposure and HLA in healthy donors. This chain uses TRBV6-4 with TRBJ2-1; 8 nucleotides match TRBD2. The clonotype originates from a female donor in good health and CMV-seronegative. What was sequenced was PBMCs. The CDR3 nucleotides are TGTGCCAGCAGCCCGACCTCGGGGGGGGCATCTGATGAGCAGTTCTTC. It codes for CASSPTSGGASDEQFF.